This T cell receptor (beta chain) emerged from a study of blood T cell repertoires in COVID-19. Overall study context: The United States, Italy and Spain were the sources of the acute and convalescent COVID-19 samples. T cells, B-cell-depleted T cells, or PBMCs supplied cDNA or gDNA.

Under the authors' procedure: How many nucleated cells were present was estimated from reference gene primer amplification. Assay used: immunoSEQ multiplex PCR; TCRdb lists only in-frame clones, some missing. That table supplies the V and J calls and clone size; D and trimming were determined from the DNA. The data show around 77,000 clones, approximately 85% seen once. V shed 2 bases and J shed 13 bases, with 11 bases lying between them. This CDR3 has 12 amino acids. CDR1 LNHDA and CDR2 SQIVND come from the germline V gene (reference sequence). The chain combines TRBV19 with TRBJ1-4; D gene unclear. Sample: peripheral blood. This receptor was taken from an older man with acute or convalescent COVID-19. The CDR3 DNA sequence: TGTGCCAGTAGTATAATCGAGGGAGGACTGTTTTTT. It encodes CASSIIEGGLFF.